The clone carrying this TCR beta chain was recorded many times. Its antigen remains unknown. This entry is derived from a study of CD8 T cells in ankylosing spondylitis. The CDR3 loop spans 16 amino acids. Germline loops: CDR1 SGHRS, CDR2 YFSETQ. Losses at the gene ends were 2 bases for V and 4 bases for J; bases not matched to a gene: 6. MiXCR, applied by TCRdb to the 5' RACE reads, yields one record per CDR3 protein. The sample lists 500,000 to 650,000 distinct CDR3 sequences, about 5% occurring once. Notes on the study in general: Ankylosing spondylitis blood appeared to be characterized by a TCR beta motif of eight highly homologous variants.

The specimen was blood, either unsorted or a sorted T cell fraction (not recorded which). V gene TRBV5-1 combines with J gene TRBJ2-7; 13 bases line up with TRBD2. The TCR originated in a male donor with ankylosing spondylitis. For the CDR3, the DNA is TGCGCCAGCAGCTTCCGGACTAGCGGGAGTGGGTACGAGCAGTACTTC. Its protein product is CASSFRTSGSGYEQYF. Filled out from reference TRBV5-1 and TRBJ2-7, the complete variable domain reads KAGVTQTPRYLIKTRGQQVTLSCSPISGHRSVSWYQQTPGQGLQFLFEYFSETQRNKGNFPGRFSGRQFSNSRSEMNVSTLELGDSALYLCASSFRTSGSGYEQYFGPGTRLTVT.